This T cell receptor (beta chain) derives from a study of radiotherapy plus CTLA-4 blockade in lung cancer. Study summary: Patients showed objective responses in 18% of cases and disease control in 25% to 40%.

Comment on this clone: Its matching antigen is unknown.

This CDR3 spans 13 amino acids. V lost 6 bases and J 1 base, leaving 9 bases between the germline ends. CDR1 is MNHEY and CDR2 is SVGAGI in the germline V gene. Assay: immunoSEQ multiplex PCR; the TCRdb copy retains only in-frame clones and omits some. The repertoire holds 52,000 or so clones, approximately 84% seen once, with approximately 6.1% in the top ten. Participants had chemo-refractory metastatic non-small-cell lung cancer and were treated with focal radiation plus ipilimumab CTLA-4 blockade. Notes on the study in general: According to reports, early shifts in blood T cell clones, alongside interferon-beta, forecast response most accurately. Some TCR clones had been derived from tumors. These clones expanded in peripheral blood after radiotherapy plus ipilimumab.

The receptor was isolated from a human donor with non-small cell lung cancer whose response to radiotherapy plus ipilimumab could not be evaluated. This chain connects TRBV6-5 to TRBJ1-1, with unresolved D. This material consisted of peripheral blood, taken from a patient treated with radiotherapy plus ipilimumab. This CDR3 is CASSLNGNTEAFF. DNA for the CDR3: TGTGCCAGCAGCCTAAACGGGAACACTGAAGCTTTCTTT.